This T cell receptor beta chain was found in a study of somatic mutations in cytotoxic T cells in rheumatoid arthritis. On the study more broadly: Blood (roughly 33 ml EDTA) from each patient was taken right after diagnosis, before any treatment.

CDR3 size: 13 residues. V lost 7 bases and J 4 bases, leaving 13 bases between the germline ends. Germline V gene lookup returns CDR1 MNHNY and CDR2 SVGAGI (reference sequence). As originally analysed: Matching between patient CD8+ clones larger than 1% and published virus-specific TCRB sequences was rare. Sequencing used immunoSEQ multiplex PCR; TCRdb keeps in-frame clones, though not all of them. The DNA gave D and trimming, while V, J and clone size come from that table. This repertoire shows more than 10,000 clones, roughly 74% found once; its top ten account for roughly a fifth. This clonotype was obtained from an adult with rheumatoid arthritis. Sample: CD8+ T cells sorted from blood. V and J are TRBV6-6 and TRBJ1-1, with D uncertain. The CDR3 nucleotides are TGTGCCAGCACGTACAGTGCCGGCACTGAAGCTTTCTTT. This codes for CASTYSAGTEAFF.